The sample holds a few counts of the clone carrying this TCR beta chain. As yet, its antigen is unknown. Trimming removed 0 bases from V and 9 bases from J; junction bases left unmatched: 7. The germline CDR1 and CDR2 sequences are SEHNR and FQNEAQ (reference sequence). The CDR3 runs to 14 residues. RNA transcripts yielded amplified TCR beta CDR3 regions. With the HTBI primer set, the TCR CDR3 went through a first round of RT-PCR. MiXCR was run by TCRdb on the multiplex PCR reads, yielding one entry per CDR3 protein. The data show about 770,000 distinct CDR3 sequences, 18% seen once. The entry originates in a study of T cells in Graves' hyperthyroidism and ophthalmopathy. Study-wide points: Most clonotypes expanded in the thyroid (above 0.001) were also present in blood.

Uncontrolled infection, other autoimmune disease, pregnancy and lactation each barred patients from inclusion. Blood was drawn at first hyperthyroidism diagnosis, before any ophthalmopathy symptoms. PBMCs were collected from a roughly 9.7 ml volume of fresh peripheral blood. The sequence was collected from a woman between 45 and 60 years old with Graves' hyperthyroidism that later progressed to Graves' ophthalmopathy. V is TRBV7-9 and J is TRBJ1-1; 7 nucleotides align to TRBD1. Sequencing used blood. As DNA, the CDR3 is TGTGCCAGCAGCTTAGCCAGGGACAGCCTAAAAGCTTTCTTT. Protein product: CASSLARDSLKAFF.